The 9 T cell receptor beta chains listed next were all sequenced from one sample in a study of cytomegalovirus exposure and HLA in healthy donors. The PCR ran on 60 Vbeta and 13 Jbeta primers. Sequenced by immunoSEQ multiplex PCR; TCRdb stores in-frame clones only, minus some. This sample has some 160,000 clones; approximately 86% occur once, and the top ten carry over 1.5%. The sequenced sample consisted of PBMCs. These receptors were taken from a woman younger than 30 in good health and CMV-seronegative.

In this sample, this clone turned up a few times. The V and J genes are TRBV6-1 and TRBJ2-3; TRBD1 matches 9 bases. V gave up 8 bases and J gave up 2 bases; unmatched junction bases: 8. Germline CDR1 reads MNHNS; CDR2 reads SASEGT. The CDR3 is made up of 15 amino acids. As DNA, the CDR3 is TGTGCCAGCGTTCAGGGACAGGGTCCCACAGATACGCAGTATTTT. Amino acids: CASVQGQGPTDTQYF.

The J gene is TRBJ2-2, the V gene TRBV9, with a tentative D call TRBD2 (5 bases). Looked up from germline, CDR1 is SGDLS and CDR2 is YYNGEE. CDR3 length: 13 amino acids. V was clipped by 7 bases and J by 4 bases, with 11 bases between them. The CDR3 DNA sequence: TGTGCCAGCCAACTAGTCTTCACCGGGGAGCTGTTTTTT. It is translated as CASQLVFTGELFF.

This sequence joins TRBV28 and TRBJ2-2; a weak D match, TRBD1 (6 bases). Germline lookup yields CDR1 MDHEN and CDR2 SYDVKM. Trimming took 5 bases from V and 4 from J, leaving 11 bases between them. The CDR3 consists of 14 residues. CDR3 loop: CASSRTGSTGELFF. The CDR3 DNA reads as TGTGCCAGCAGTCGTACAGGGTCCACCGGGGAGCTGTTTTTT.

The chain joins TRBV7-6 to TRBJ1-5; 12 bases line up with TRBD1. Germline V gives CDR1 SGHVS, CDR2 FNYEAQ. The V and J ends lost 5 bases and 0 bases, in that order; junction bases with no gene match: 8. This CDR3 is built from 18 residues. CDR3 sequence: CASSRGTGGPYSNQPQHF. The CDR3 DNA follows: TGTGCCAGCAGCCGCGGGACAGGGGGCCCGTATAGCAATCAGCCCCAGCATTTT.

This clone has a single count. The CDR3 is CASSVLSQGNEQFF. CDR3 DNA sequence: TGTGCCAGCAGCGTACTTTCCCAGGGGAATGAGCAGTTCTTC. V is TRBV9 and J is TRBJ2-1; D might be TRBD1 (6 bases). Germline V gives CDR1 SGDLS, CDR2 YYNGEE. With 1 base removed from V and 7 bases from J, the gap between germline ends came to 12 bases. CDR3 length: 14 residues.

The chain links TRBV27 to TRBJ2-7; D might be TRBD1 (6 bases). Germline CDR1 is MNHEY and CDR2 is SMNVEV (reference sequence). The CDR3 covers 13 residues. Trimming stripped 8 bases from V and 1 base from J, with 12 bases between. This chain's CDR3 is CASGQLSSYEQYF. The CDR3 DNA follows: TGTGCCAGCGGACAGCTAAGTTCCTACGAGCAGTACTTC.

The V gene is TRBV12-5, the J gene TRBJ2-3; 7 positions agree with TRBD2. This CDR3 comprises 12 residues. V gave up 6 bases and J gave up 5 bases; unmatched junction bases: 2. The germline CDR1 and CDR2 sequences are LGHNT and FRNRAP. The CDR3 region has the DNA TGTGCTAGTGGAGCGGGATTAGATACGCAGTATTTT. This sequence encodes CASGAGLDTQYF.

DNA for the CDR3: TGCGCCACCGGGACAGGCGATTACAATGAGCAGTTCTTC. It is translated as CATGTGDYNEQFF. The chain couples TRBV5-1 to TRBJ2-1; 8 nucleotides agree with TRBD1. The CDR3 sequence is 13 residues long. V lost 9 bases, J lost 4 bases, and 6 bases stayed unmatched. The germline V gene encodes CDR1 SGHRS and CDR2 YFSETQ.

This clone appeared a single time. The CDR3 sequence: CASSLSTGSDTQYF. CDR3 in DNA: TGCGCCAGCAGCTTGTCAACGGGATCCGATACGCAGTATTTT. The chain has TRBV5-1 and TRBJ2-3, with a weak D call TRBD2 (5 bases). CDR1 and CDR2 from the germline V gene are SGHRS and YFSETQ. This CDR3 has 14 residues. The ends were cut back, 1 base at V and 6 bases at J, with 12 bases in the middle. The full variable domain, rest sourced from reference TRBV5-1 and TRBJ2-3, is KAGVTQTPRYLIKTRGQQVTLSCSPISGHRSVSWYQQTPGQGLQFLFEYFSETQRNKGNFPGRFSGRQFSNSRSEMNVSTLELGDSALYLCASSLSTGSDTQYFGPGTRLTVL.